This T cell receptor beta chain was profiled in a study of molecular identifiers for immune sequencing clone quantification. This CDR3 is built from 14 residues. CDR1 and CDR2 from the germline V gene are MNHNS and SASEGT. Comment on this clonotype: Its antigen is unknown. Mismatch with germline at one junction end may stem from a read error.

Researchers sorted naive CD8 T cells as cells that were CD8+CD4-CCR7+CD45RA+. TCRdb passed the PCR reads through MiXCR, listing each CDR3 protein once. The data hold approximately 670,000 distinct CDR3 sequences, with 15% to 20% observed a single time. Study findings and constraints: Spiked Jurkat TCR RNA from one cell was reportedly detectable among 950,000 to 1,000,000 naive cells. With a barcode shared among identical TCR molecules, highly expanded clone sizes could be underestimated. Under 1% of molecules in naive cells, but over 97% of effector molecules, belonged to clones above 20 RNA copies.

The J gene is TRBJ2-7, the V gene TRBV6-1, with D maybe TRBD1 (5 bases). The receptor was derived from a human donor in good health. Some libraries in this study had Jurkat cell RNA spiked in. Specimen: naive CD8+ T cells from blood, with Jurkat cell RNA spiked in. Described subset: FACS-sorted CD8+CD4-CCR7+CD45RA+ naive T cells. The CDR3 DNA reads TGTGCCGGCAGTGTACAGGCTGATTATTTAGAGCAGTACTTC. Translating gives CAGSVQADYLEQYF.